The clone carrying this T cell receptor (beta chain) has ten or more counts. Its cognate antigen is unknown. The V and J ends lost 5 bases and 2 bases respectively, with 16 bases between them. CDR1 is DFQATT, CDR2 SNEGSKA, per germline (reference sequence). The CDR3 has 14 amino acids. Authors of the study amplified TCR beta CDR3 regions from RNA transcripts. The study used the HTBI primer set for a first-round RT-PCR of the TCR CDR3. TCRdb itself ran the multiplex PCR reads through MiXCR, one entry per CDR3 protein. The sample shows more than 300,000 distinct CDR3 sequences, approximately 15% of them seen only once. The sample originates from a study of T cells in Graves' hyperthyroidism and ophthalmopathy. Study outcomes and limitations: The majority of expanded thyroid clonotypes above 0.001 also appeared in blood. Progression to ophthalmopathy was predicted a median of 6.5 months early.

The chain couples TRBV20-1 to TRBJ2-7; tentatively, D is TRBD2 (6 bases). The sequence derives from a woman aged 30 to 39 with Graves' hyperthyroidism. The sequenced material came from blood. This CDR3 reads CSALPGTYTYEQYF. The DNA for the CDR3 is TGCAGTGCTTTGCCCGGGACTTACACCTACGAGCAGTACTTC.